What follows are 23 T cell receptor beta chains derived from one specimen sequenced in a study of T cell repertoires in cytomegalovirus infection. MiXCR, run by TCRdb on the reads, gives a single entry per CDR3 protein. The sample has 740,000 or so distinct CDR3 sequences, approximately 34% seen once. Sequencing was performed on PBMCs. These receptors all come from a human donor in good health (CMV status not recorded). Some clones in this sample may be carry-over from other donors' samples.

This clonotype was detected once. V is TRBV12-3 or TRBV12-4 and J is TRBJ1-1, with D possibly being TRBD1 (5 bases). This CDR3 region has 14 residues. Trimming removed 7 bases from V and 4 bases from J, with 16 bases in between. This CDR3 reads CASTPRARGTEAFF. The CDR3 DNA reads TGTGCCAGCACCCCCAGGGCTAGGGGCACTGAAGCTTTCTTT.

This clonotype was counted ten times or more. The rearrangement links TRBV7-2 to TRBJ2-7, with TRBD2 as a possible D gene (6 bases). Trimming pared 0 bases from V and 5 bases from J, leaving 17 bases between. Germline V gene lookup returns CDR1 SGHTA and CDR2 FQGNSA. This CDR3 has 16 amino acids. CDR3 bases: TGTGCCAGCAGCTTAGCTGCCGGTAGCGGATATCACGAGCAGTACTTC. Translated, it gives CASSLAAGSGYHEQYF.

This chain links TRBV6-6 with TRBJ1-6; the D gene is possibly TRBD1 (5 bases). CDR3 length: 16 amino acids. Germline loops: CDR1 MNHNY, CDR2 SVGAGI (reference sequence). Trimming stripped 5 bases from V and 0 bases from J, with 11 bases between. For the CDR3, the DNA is TGTGCCAGCAGTCCAGGGACGCGCTCCTATAATTCACCCCTCCACTTT. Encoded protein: CASSPGTRSYNSPLHF.

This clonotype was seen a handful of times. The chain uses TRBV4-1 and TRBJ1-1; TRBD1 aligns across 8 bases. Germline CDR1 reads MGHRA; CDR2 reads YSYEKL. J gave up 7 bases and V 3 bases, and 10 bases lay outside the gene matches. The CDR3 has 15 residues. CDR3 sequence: CASSQGGQGLGEAFF. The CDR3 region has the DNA TGCGCCAGCAGCCAGGGCGGACAGGGCTTAGGTGAAGCTTTCTTT.

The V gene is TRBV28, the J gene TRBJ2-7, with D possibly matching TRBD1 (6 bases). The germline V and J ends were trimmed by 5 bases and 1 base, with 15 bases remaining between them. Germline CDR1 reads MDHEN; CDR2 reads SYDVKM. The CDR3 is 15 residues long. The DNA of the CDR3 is TGTGCCAGCAGTACGGCCGAGGGGGTATCCTACGAGCAGTACTTC. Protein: CASSTAEGVSYEQYF. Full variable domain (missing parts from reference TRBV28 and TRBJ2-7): DVKVTQSSRYLVKRTGEKVFLECVQDMDHENMFWYRQDPGLGLRLIYFSYDVKMKEKGDIPEGYSVSREKKERFSLILESASTNQTSMYLCASSTAEGVSYEQYFGPGTRLTVT.

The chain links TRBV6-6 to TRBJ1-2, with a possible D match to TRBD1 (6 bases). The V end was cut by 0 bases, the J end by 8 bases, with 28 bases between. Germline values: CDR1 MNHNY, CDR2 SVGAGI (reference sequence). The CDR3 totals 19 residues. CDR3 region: CASSYSISRGSVNKGGYTF. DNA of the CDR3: TGTGCCAGCAGTTACTCGATCTCCAGGGGATCGGTCAATAAGGGAGGCTACACCTTC.

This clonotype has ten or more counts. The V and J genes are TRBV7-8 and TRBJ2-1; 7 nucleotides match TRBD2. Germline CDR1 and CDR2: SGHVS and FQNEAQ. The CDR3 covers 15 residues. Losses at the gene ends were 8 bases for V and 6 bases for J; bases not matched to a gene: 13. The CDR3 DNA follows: TGTGCCAGCCTTCCTGGGGAGGGGATTTTCAATGAGCAGTTCTTC. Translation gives CASLPGEGIFNEQFF. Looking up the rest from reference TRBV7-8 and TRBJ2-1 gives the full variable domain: GAGVSQSPRYKVAKRGQDVALRCDPISGHVSLFWYQQALGQGPEFLTYFQNEAQLDKSGLPSDRFFAERPEGSVSTLKIQRTQQEDSAVYLCASLPGEGIFNEQFFGPGTRLTVL.

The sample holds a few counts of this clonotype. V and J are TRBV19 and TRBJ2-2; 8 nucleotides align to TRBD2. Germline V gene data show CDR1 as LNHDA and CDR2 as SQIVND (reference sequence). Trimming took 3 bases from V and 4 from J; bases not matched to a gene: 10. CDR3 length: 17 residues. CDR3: CASSIPAGGRITGELFF. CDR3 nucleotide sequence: TGTGCCAGTAGTATTCCGGCGGGGGGCCGTATCACCGGGGAGCTGTTTTTT.

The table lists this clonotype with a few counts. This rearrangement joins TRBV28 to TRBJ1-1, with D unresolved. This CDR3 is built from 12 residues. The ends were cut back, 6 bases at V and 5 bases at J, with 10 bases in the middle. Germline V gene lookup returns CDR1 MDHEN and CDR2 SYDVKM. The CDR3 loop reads CASRSGWTEAFF. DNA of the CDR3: TGTGCCAGCAGGTCAGGTTGGACTGAAGCTTTCTTT.

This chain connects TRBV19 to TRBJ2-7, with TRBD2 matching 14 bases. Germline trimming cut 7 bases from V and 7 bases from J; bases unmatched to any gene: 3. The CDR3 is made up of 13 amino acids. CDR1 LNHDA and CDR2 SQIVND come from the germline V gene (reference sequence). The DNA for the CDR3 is TGTGCCAGTATGGGACTAGCGGGAGCTGAGCAGTACTTC. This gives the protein CASMGLAGAEQYF.

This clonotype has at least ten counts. The CDR3 sequence: CASSLGRSGANVLTF. CDR3 nucleotide sequence: TGTGCCAGCAGCTTGGGGCGGTCTGGGGCCAACGTCCTGACTTTC. The V gene is TRBV28, the J gene TRBJ2-6, with a possible D match to TRBD1 (5 bases). The CDR3 sequence is 15 residues long. V dropped 6 bases and J dropped 1 base, with 10 bases sitting between them. The germline V gene has CDR1 MDHEN and CDR2 SYDVKM.

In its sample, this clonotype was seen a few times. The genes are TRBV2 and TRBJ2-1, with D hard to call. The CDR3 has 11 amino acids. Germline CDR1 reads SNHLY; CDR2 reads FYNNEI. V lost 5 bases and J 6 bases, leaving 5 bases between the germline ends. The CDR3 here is CASSWSNEQFF. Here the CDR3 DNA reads TGTGCCAGCAGTTGGTCCAATGAGCAGTTCTTC.

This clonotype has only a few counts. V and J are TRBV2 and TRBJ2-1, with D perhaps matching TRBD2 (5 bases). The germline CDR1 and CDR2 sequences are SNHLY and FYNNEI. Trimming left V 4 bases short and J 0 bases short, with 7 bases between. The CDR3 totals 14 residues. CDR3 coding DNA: TGTGCCAGCAGTGCTAGCCCCTCCTACAATGAGCAGTTCTTC. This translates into CASSASPSYNEQFF.

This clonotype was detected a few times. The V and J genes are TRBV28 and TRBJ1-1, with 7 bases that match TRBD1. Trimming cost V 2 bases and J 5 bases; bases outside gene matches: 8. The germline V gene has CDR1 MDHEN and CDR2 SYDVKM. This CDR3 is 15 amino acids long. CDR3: CASSLSPTGRTEAFF. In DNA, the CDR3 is TGTGCCAGCAGTTTAAGCCCGACAGGGAGAACTGAAGCTTTCTTT.

The CDR3 coding sequence is TGCGCCAGCAGTGACTGGGCAGGGGAGGGCAATCAGCCCCAGCATTTT. Its protein product is CASSDWAGEGNQPQHF. The V call is TRBV10-2, the J call TRBJ1-5; possibly TRBD1 for D (6 bases). The CDR3 has 16 amino acids. The ends were cut back, 3 bases at V and 2 bases at J, with 14 bases in the middle. Germline CDR1 is WSHSY and CDR2 is SAAADI.

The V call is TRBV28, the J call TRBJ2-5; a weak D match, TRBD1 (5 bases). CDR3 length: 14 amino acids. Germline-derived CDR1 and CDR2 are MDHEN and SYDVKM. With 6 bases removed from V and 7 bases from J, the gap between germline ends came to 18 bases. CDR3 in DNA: TGTGCCAGCAGCTCAGGCCGTCCAAGGGGGACCCAGTACTTC. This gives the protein CASSSGRPRGTQYF.

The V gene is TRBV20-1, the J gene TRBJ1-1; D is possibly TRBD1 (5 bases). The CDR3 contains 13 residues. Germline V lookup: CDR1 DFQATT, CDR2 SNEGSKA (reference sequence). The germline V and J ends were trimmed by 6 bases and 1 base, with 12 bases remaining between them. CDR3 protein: CSAPLGANTEAFF. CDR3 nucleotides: TGCAGTGCCCCCCTCGGGGCGAACACTGAAGCTTTCTTT.

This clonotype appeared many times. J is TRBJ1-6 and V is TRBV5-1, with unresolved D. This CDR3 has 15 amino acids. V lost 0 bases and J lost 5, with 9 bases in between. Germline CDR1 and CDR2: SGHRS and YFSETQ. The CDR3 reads CASSLELRNNSPLHF. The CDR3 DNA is TGCGCCAGCAGCTTGGAACTGAGAAATAATTCACCCCTCCACTTT.

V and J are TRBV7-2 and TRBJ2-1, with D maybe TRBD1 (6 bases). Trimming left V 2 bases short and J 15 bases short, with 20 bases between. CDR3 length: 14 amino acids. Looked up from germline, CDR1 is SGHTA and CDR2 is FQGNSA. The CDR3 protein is CASSLNLPSGVLFF. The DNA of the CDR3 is TGTGCCAGCAGCTTAAATCTCCCCTCAGGGGTTTTGTTCTTC. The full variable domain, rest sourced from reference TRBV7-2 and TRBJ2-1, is GAGVSQSPSNKVTEKGKDVELRCDPISGHTALYWYRQSLGQGLEFLIYFQGNSAPDKSGLPSDRFSAERTGGSVSTLTIQRTQQEDSAVYLCASSLNLPSGVLFFGPGTRLTVL.

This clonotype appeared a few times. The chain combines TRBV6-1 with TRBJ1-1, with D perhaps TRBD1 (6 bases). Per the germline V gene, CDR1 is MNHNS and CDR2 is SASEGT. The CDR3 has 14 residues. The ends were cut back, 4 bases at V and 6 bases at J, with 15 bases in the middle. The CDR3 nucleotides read TGTGCCAGCAGTGCCGACAGGTTTTCCGCTGAAGCTTTCTTT. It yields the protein CASSADRFSAEAFF.

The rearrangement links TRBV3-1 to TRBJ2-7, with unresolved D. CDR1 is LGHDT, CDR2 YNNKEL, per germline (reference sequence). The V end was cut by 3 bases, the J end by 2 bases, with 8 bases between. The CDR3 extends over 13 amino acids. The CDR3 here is CASSQVPAYEQYF. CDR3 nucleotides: TGTGCCAGCAGCCAGGTCCCTGCCTACGAGCAGTACTTC.

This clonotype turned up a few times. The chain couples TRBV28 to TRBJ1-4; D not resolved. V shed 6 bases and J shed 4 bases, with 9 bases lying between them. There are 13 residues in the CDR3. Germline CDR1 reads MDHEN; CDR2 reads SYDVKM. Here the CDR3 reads CASSGPRNEKLFF. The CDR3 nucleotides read TGTGCCAGCAGCGGTCCACGTAATGAAAAACTGTTTTTT.

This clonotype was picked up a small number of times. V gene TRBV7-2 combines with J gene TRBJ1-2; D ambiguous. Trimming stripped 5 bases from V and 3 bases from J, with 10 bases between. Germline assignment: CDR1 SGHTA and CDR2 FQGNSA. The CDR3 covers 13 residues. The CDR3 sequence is CASSIKEYYGYTF. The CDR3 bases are TGTGCCAGCAGCATAAAGGAGTACTATGGCTACACCTTC. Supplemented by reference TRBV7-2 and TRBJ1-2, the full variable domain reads GAGVSQSPSNKVTEKGKDVELRCDPISGHTALYWYRQSLGQGLEFLIYFQGNSAPDKSGLPSDRFSAERTGGSVSTLTIQRTQQEDSAVYLCASSIKEYYGYTFGSGTRLTVV.